The 9 T cell receptor beta chains below come from one sample, sequenced in a study of CD8 T cells in Susac syndrome. RNA amounts of roughly 0.45 to 1 ug underwent reverse transcription with random hexamers. TCRdb processed the immunoSEQ multiplex PCR reads anew with MiXCR; each CDR3 protein has one entry. The data show 180,000 or so distinct CDR3 sequences, approximately 94% seen once. The sequencing input was CD4+ T cells from PBMCs. The receptors were sampled from a human donor in good health.

The chain joins TRBV7-9 to TRBJ1-1; no reliable D call. Looked up from germline, CDR1 is SEHNR and CDR2 is FQNEAQ (reference sequence). This CDR3 has 12 residues. Trimming left V 2 bases short and J 6 bases short, with 7 bases between. The CDR3 coding sequence is TGTGCCAGCAGCTTACTTTTTGCTGAAGCTTTCTTT. Its protein is CASSLLFAEAFF.

The CDR3 sequence is CASSLYEAQGRRTRSTDTQYF. The CDR3 bases are TGTGCCAGCAGCTTGTATGAAGCTCAGGGGCGGAGAACTCGGAGCACAGATACGCAGTATTTT. The chain couples TRBV11-2 to TRBJ2-3, with D perhaps matching TRBD1 (6 bases). Germline V gene lookup returns CDR1 SGHAT and CDR2 FQNNGV. The germline V and J ends were trimmed by 3 bases and 0 bases, with 28 bases remaining between them. This CDR3 has 21 amino acids.

In DNA form, the CDR3 reads TGTGCCAGCAACCAGGGGGATGGCTACACCTTC. The encoded protein is CASNQGDGYTF. The gene calls are TRBV6-6 and TRBJ1-2; 7 bases agree with TRBD1. The CDR3 is 11 residues long. The trim removed 7 bases at V and 6 bases at J, leaving 2 bases unmatched. Germline V gene lookup returns CDR1 MNHNY and CDR2 SVGAGI (reference sequence).

The rearrangement links TRBV2 to TRBJ2-1, with 12 nucleotides matching TRBD2. This CDR3 has 13 amino acids. Unmatched junction bases numbered 6, after V lost 9 bases and J lost 9 bases. The V gene's germline CDR1 is SNHLY and CDR2 FYNNEI. The CDR3 nucleotides are TGTGCCAGACCGGGACTAGCGGGCGGTGAGCAGTTCTTC. Amino acids: CARPGLAGGEQFF.

V gene TRBV6-2 or TRBV6-3 combines with J gene TRBJ2-3; D is uncertain. The CDR3 has 11 amino acids. The ends were cut back, 2 bases at V and 9 bases at J, with 6 bases in the middle. Germline V gives CDR1 MNHEY, CDR2 SVGEGT. The DNA for the CDR3 is TGTGCCAGCAGTTACGTGGGAACGCAGTATTTT. This gives the protein CASSYVGTQYF.

This clonotype was detected once. The rearrangement joins TRBV20-1 to TRBJ2-7, with D hard to call. V was clipped by 5 bases and J by 5 bases, with 19 bases between them. Germline assignment: CDR1 DFQATT and CDR2 SNEGSKA (reference sequence). The CDR3 runs 14 residues. Here the CDR3 DNA reads TGCAGTGCTTATACCCGGGCCCTTCTTGACGAGCAGTACTTC. Protein: CSAYTRALLDEQYF.

This clonotype appeared a single time. The chain has TRBV9 and TRBJ2-1; 14 nucleotides agree with TRBD2. CDR1 is SGDLS, CDR2 YYNGEE, per germline. The ends lost 0 bases at V and 10 bases at J; junction bases unmatched: 6. This CDR3 is built from 16 residues. CDR3 loop: CASSVGGTSGSGEQFF. CDR3 coding DNA: TGTGCCAGCAGCGTAGGAGGGACTAGCGGGAGTGGGGAGCAGTTCTTC.

This CDR3 is CASSFTLRDYPYNEQFF. The CDR3 DNA reads TGTGCCAGCAGCTTTACACTCCGGGACTACCCCTACAATGAGCAGTTCTTC. The chain employs TRBV11-3 and TRBJ2-1; 7 bases are shared with TRBD2. The trim removed 3 bases at V and 2 bases at J, leaving 10 bases unmatched. This CDR3 is 17 amino acids long. CDR1 is SGHNT, CDR2 YENEEA, per germline.

The genes are TRBV9 and TRBJ2-7; D gene uncertain. CDR3 length: 16 amino acids. V dropped 3 bases and J dropped 0 bases, with 16 bases sitting between them. CDR1 and CDR2 (germline): SGDLS, YYNGEE. The CDR3 sequence: CASSAAHGPLSYEQYF. The CDR3 DNA sequence: TGTGCCAGCAGCGCTGCTCATGGGCCACTCTCCTACGAGCAGTACTTC.